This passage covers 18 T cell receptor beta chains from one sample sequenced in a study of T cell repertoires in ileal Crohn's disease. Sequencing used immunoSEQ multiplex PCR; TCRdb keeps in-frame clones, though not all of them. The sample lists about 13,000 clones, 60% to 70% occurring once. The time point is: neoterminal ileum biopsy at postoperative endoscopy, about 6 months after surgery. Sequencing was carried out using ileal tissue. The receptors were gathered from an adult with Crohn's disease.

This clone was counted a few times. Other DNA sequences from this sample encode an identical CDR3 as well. The chain's CDR3 is CASSIGRGNTIYF. DNA for the CDR3: TGTGCCAGTAGTATTGGAAGGGGAAACACCATATATTTT. This sequence joins TRBV19 and TRBJ1-3; D unclear. From germline, CDR1 is LNHDA and CDR2 SQIVND (reference sequence). The CDR3 is 13 amino acids. Trimming left V 3 bases short and J 4 bases short, with 7 bases between.

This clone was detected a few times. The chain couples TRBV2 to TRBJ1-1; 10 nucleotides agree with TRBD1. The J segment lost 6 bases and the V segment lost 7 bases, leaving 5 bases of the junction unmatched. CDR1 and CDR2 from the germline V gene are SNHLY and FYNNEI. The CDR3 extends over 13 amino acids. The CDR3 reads CASMGTGAPEAFF. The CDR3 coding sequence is TGTGCCAGCATGGGGACAGGGGCCCCTGAAGCTTTCTTT.

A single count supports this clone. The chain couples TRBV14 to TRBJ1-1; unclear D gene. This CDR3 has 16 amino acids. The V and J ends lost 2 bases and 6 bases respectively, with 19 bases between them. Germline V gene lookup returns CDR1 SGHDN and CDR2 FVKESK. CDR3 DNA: TGTGCCAGCAGCCAACCTACATACGGGAATCGGCCTGAAGCTTTCTTT. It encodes CASSQPTYGNRPEAFF. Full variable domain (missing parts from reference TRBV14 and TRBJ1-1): EAGVTQFPSHSVIEKGQTVTLRCDPISGHDNLYWYRRVMGKEIKFLLHFVKESKQDESGMPNNRFLAERTGGTYSTLKVQPAELEDSGVYFCASSQPTYGNRPEAFFGQGTRLTVV.

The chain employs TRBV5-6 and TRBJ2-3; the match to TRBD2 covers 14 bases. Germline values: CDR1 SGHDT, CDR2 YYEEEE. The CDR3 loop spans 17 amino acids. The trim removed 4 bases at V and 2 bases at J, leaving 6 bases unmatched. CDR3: CASSTGLAGAFTDTQYF. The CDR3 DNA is TGTGCCAGCAGCACGGGACTAGCGGGGGCCTTCACAGATACGCAGTATTTT.

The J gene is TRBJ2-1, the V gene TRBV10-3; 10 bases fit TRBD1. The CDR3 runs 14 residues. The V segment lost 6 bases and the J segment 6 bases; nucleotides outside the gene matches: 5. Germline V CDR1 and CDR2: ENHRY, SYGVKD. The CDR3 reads CAIRGQGQGNEQFF. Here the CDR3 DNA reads TGTGCCATCAGGGGACAGGGGCAAGGCAATGAGCAGTTCTTC.

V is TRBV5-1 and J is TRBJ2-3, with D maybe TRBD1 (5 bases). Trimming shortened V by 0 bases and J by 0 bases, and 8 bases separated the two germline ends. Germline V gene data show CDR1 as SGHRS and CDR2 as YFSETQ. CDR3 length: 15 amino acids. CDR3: CASSLEGFSTDTQYF. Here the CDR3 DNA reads TGCGCCAGCAGCTTGGAGGGGTTTAGCACAGATACGCAGTATTTT.

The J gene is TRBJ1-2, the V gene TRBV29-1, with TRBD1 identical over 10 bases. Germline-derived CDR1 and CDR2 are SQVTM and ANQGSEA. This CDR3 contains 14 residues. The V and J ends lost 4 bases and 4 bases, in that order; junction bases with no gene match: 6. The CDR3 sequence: CSVGGDRGSYGYTF. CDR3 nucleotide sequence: TGCAGCGTTGGGGGGGACAGGGGTTCCTATGGCTACACCTTC.

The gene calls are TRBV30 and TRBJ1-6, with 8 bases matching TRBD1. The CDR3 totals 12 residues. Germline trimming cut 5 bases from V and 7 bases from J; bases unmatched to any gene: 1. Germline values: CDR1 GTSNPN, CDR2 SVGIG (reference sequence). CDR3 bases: TGTGCCTGGGACAGGGGAAATTCACCCCTCCACTTT. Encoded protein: CAWDRGNSPLHF.

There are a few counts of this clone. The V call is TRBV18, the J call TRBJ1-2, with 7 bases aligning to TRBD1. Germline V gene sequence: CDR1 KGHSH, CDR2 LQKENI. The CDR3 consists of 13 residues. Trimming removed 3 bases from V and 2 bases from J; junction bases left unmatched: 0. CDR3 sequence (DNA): TGTGCCAGCTCACCGGACAGGAACTATGGCTACACCTTC. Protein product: CASSPDRNYGYTF.

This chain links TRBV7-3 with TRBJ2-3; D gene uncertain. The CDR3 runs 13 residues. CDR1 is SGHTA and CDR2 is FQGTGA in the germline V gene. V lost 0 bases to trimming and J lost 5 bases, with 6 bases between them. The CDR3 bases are TGTGCCAGCAGCTTAACCCCCAGAGATACGCAGTATTTT. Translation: CASSLTPRDTQYF.

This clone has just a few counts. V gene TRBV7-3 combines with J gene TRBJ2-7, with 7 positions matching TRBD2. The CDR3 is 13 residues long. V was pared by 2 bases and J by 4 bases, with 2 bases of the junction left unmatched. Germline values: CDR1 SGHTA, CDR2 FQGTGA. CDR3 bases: TGTGCCAGCAGCTTAGGCGGGGGATACGAGCAGTACTTC. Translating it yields CASSLGGGYEQYF.

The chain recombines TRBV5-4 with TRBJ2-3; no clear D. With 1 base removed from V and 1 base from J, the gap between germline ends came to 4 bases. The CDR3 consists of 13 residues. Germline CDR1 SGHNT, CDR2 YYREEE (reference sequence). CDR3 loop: CASSLFGTDTQYF. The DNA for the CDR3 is TGTGCCAGCAGCTTGTTCGGCACAGATACGCAGTATTTT.

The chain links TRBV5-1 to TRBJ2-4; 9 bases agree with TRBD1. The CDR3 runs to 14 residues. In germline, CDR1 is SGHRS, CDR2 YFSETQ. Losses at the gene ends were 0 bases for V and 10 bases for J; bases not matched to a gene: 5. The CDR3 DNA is TGCGCCAGCAGCTTGGCGGGACAGGGAGAGATTCAGTACTTC. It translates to CASSLAGQGEIQYF.

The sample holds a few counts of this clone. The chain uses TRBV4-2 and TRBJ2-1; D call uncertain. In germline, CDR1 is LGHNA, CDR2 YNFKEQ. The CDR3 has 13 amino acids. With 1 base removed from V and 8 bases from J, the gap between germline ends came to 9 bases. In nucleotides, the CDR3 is TGTGCCAGCAGCCAAGTTAGTAAAGATGAGCAGTTCTTC. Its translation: CASSQVSKDEQFF.

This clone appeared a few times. As DNA, the CDR3 is TGCGCCAGCACCGGGACATCGAACACTGAAGCTTTCTTT. It translates to CASTGTSNTEAFF. V usage is TRBV10-2 and J usage is TRBJ1-1, with a weak D call TRBD1 (6 bases). Germline V CDR1 and CDR2: WSHSY, SAAADI. The CDR3 contains 13 residues. V lost 7 bases and J 1 base, leaving 10 bases between the germline ends.

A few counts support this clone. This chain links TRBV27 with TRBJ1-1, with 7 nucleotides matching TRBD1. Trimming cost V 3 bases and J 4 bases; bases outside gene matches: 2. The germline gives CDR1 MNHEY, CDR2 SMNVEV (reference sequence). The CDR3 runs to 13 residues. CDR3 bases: TGTGCCAGCAGTTTCCAGGGGGTCACTGAAGCTTTCTTT. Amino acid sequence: CASSFQGVTEAFF.

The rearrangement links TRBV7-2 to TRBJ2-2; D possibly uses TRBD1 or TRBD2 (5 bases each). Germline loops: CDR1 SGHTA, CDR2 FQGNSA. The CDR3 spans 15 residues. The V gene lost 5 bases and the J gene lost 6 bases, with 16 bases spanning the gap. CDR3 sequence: CASSPGAREAGELFF. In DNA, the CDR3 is TGTGCCAGCAGCCCCGGGGCCCGTGAGGCCGGGGAGCTGTTTTTT.

The CDR3 loop reads CVSSGYLGEAFF. In nucleotides, the CDR3 is TGTGTCTCGTCCGGGTACTTGGGTGAAGCTTTCTTT. V is TRBV28 and J is TRBJ1-1, with D unclear. The CDR3 has 12 residues. CDR1 is MDHEN and CDR2 is SYDVKM in the germline V gene. Drawing the rest from reference TRBV28 and TRBJ1-1, the complete variable domain is DVKVTQSSRYLVKRTGEKVFLECVQDMDHENMFWYRQDPGLGLRLIYFSYDVKMKEKGDIPEGYSVSREKKERFSLILESASTNQTSMYLCVSSGYLGEAFFGQGTRLTVV.